A single sample gave rise to the 13 T cell receptor beta chains below, sequenced in a study of T cells expressing NK-cell markers. TCRdb reanalyzed the 5' RACE reads, giving one entry per CDR3 protein sequence and no DNA. Across about 460,000 distinct CDR3 sequences, the top ten clones capture approximately 1.4% of the sample. What was sequenced was blood T cells: a sorted CD56 or NKG2C T cell subset, CD4+ or CD8+ T cells, or bulk PBMC T cells (not recorded which). The origin of the receptors is a woman aged 45 to 65 in good health.

The chain joins TRBV5-1 to TRBJ1-4. Germline V gene lookup returns CDR1 SGHRS and CDR2 YFSETQ. The CDR3 is 15 residues long. The CDR3 loop is CASSWPGLPNEKLFF.

The CDR3 loop reads CATSDLWGGKETQYF. V gene TRBV24-1 combines with J gene TRBJ2-5; the TCRdb call, TRBD1, lacks DNA for checking. Looked up from germline, CDR1 is KGHDR and CDR2 is SFDVKD. CDR3 length: 15 residues.

The chain uses TRBV6-5 and TRBJ2-3; checking the TCRdb D call of TRBD2 is not possible without DNA. The germline gives CDR1 MNHEY, CDR2 SVGAGI. The CDR3 contains 17 residues. The CDR3 spells CASSYSELAGSTDTQYF.

V is TRBV5-1 and J is TRBJ1-4. The CDR3 loop spans 15 amino acids. Looked up from germline, CDR1 is SGHRS and CDR2 is YFSETQ. The CDR3 sequence: CASSLAEVVSEKLFF.

V and J are TRBV7-9 and TRBJ2-3. The CDR3 extends over 12 amino acids. Per germline, CDR1 SEHNR and CDR2 FQNEAQ (reference sequence). The CDR3 spells CASSLEVPTQYF.

The genes are TRBV12-3 or TRBV12-4 and TRBJ2-1; TCRdb's D call of TRBD2 is untestable without DNA. This CDR3 has 16 residues. CDR3 region: CASSLARGLAGGEQFF.

The chain employs TRBV27 and TRBJ1-2; TCRdb's D gene call, TRBD1, goes unchecked for lack of DNA. The CDR3 totals 14 residues. Germline CDR1 is MNHEY and CDR2 is SMNVEV (reference sequence). The CDR3 is CASSPGTGYYGYTF.

This rearrangement joins TRBV20-1 to TRBJ2-5. Per the germline V gene, CDR1 is DFQATT and CDR2 is SNEGSKA (reference sequence). The CDR3 has 14 residues. Here the CDR3 reads CSARDIVLQETQYF.

This chain joins TRBV18 and TRBJ2-4. Germline CDR1 reads KGHSH; CDR2 reads LQKENI. The CDR3 is 11 amino acids. CDR3 amino acids: CASSPKPIQYF.

The V call is TRBV27, the J call TRBJ2-4; TCRdb's assignment of TRBD1 cannot be checked, as there is no DNA. Germline CDR1 reads MNHEY; CDR2 reads SMNVEV (reference sequence). This CDR3 has 17 residues. This chain's CDR3 is CASSFRGGAPAKNIQYF.

V gene TRBV7-3 combines with J gene TRBJ1-1. CDR1 and CDR2 from the germline V gene are SGHTA and FQGTGA. The CDR3 extends over 13 amino acids. The CDR3: CASSLNADLEAFF.

The genes are TRBV29-1 and TRBJ2-5; the TRBD2 assignment by TCRdb is unverifiable without DNA. The CDR3 is 13 residues long. Germline CDR1 reads SQVTM; CDR2 reads ANQGSEA. CDR3 in amino acids: CSVETTSLGTQYF.

This rearrangement joins TRBV11-3 to TRBJ2-1; without DNA, the TCRdb call of TRBD2 cannot be checked. This CDR3 spans 16 amino acids. The germline CDR1 and CDR2 sequences are SGHNT and YENEEA. The CDR3 here is CASSLGGLAVSVEQFF.